This T cell receptor beta chain was sequenced for a study of OX40 agonist ivuxolimab in advanced cancers. The wider study: Clinicians treated patients with ivuxolimab, an agonistic anti-OX40 (CD134) antibody. Points from the study as a whole: It was also the case that some nonresponders had low normalized T-cell clonal expansion. CD8+ T cells were the subset that, on average, had more expanded clones than CD4+.

Sampling of blood occurred at baseline, cycle 4 day 1, and cycle 7 day 1. Produced via immunoSEQ multiplex PCR; TCRdb's table is partial and in-frame only. The data show under 20,000 clones, 72% seen once. V lost 5 bases and J 4 bases, leaving 8 bases between the germline ends. This CDR3 is 11 amino acids long. Germline V gives CDR1 GTSNPN, CDR2 SVGIG (reference sequence). In its sample, this clone was seen a few times. What it binds is not known. The clonotype comes from an adult with an advanced solid tumor such as melanoma, head and neck, liver or kidney cancer. Sequenced material: CD4+ or CD8+ T cells sorted from blood, taken in a trial of the OX40 agonist ivuxolimab. The V and J genes are TRBV30 and TRBJ1-1; D remains unclear. This CDR3 is CAWGFGTEAFF. The CDR3 DNA reads TGTGCCTGGGGTTTCGGCACTGAAGCTTTCTTT.